This T cell receptor (beta chain) stems from a study of T-cell memory formation after mild COVID-19. TCRdb re-called the 5' RACE reads with MiXCR, one entry per CDR3 protein. The sample shows hundreds of thousands of distinct CDR3 sequences, 18% of them seen only once. The V and J ends lost 0 bases and 1 base, in that order; junction bases with no gene match: 6. Germline V gene lookup returns CDR1 LGHNT and CDR2 FRNRAP. This CDR3 is built from 16 residues. The receptor comes from an adult woman who had mild COVID-19 (a few samples of this study predate the infection). Cell type and time point are not known. Sequencing was performed on PBMCs or a T cell subset sorted from them (not recorded which). This sequence joins TRBV12-5 and TRBJ2-7, with 7 bases identical to TRBD1. The CDR3 nucleotides read TGTGCTAGTGGTTTGGTACTGGGGACAGATTCCTACGAGCAGTACTTC. This gives the protein CASGLVLGTDSYEQYF. The variable domain in full, with the rest retrieved from reference TRBV12-5 and TRBJ2-7, is DARVTQTPRHKVTEMGQEVTMRCQPILGHNTVFWYRQTMMQGLELLAYFRNRAPLDDSGMPKDRFSAEMPDATLATLKIQPSEPRDSAVYFCASGLVLGTDSYEQYFGPGTRLTVT.